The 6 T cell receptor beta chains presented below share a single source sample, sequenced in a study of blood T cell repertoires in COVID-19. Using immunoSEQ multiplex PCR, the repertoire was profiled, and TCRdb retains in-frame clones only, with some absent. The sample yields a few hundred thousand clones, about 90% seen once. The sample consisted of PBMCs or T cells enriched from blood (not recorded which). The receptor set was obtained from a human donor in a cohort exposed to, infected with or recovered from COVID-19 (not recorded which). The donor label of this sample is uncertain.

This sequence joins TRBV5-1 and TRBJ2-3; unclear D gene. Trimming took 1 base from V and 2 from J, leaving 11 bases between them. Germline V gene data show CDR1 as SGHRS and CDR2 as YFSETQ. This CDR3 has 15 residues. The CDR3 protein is CASSLLGSLTDTQYF. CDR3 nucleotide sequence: TGCGCCAGCAGCTTGCTGGGCAGCCTCACAGATACGCAGTATTTT.

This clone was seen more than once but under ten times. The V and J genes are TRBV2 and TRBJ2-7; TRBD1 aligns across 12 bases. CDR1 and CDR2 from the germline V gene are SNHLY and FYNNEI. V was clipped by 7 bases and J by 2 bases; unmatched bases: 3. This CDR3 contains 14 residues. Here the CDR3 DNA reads TGTGCCAGCAAGGGGGACAGGGGGCCCTACGAGCAGTACTTC. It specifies CASKGDRGPYEQYF.

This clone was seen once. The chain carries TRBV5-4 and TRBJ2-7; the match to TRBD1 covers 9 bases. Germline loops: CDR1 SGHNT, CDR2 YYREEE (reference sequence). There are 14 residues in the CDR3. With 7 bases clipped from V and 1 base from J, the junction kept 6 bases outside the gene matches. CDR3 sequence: CASSLGQGSYEQYF. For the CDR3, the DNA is TGTGCCAGCTCCCTTGGACAGGGGTCCTACGAGCAGTACTTC.

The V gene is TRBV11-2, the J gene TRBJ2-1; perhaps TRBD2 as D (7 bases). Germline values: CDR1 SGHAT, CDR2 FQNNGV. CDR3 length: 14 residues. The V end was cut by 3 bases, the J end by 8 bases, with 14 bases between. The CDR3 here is CASSLGGLKDEQFF. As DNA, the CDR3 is TGTGCCAGCAGCTTGGGGGGGCTTAAGGATGAGCAGTTCTTC.

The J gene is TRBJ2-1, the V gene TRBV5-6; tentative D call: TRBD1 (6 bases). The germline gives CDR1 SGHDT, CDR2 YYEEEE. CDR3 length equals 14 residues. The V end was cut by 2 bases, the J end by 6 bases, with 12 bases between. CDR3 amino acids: CASSFWGLGNEQFF. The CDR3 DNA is TGTGCCAGCAGCTTTTGGGGGCTTGGCAATGAGCAGTTCTTC.

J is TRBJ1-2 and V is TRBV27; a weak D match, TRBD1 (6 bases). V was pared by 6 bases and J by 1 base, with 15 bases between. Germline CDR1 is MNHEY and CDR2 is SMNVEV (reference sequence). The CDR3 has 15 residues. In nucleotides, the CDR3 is TGTGCCAGCAGAACCGACAGGATGGGTAACTATGGCTACACCTTC. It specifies CASRTDRMGNYGYTF.